The text below deals with one TCR beta chain. This record belongs to a study of early T cells in non-severe SARS-CoV-2 infection. On the study more broadly: Sequenced material consisted of bulk RNA (from unsorted whole blood), and chains were unpaired.

The V end was cut by 4 bases, the J end by 7 bases, with 11 bases between. The CDR3 extends over 13 amino acids. The V gene's germline CDR1 is WNHNN and CDR2 SYGVQD (reference sequence). From the 5' RACE reads, TCRdb called clonotypes with MiXCR, one entry per CDR3 protein. Of 77,000 or so distinct CDR3 sequences listed, more than 12% are singletons. This clonotype originated in an adult who was a healthcare worker with PCR-confirmed SARS-CoV-2 infection or an uninfected control (not recorded which). The rearrangement uses TRBV10-1 and TRBJ2-1; D remains ambiguous. The starting material was whole blood, obtained at baseline. CDR3 loop: CASSGWALNEQFF. In DNA form, the CDR3 reads TGCGCCAGCAGTGGTTGGGCTTTGAATGAGCAGTTCTTC.